This note documents a single TCR beta chain sequence. What it recognizes is unknown. The study ran its PCR with 60 Vbeta and 13 Jbeta primers. Repertoires were generated with immunoSEQ multiplex PCR, while TCRdb's copy carries only in-frame clones and drops some. The sample carries fewer than 85,000 clones, more than 65% recorded once. V lost 6 bases and J lost 6, with 24 bases in between. Per the germline V gene, CDR1 is PRHDT and CDR2 is FYEKMQ (reference sequence). This CDR3 is built from 17 residues. The sample comes from a study of cytomegalovirus exposure and HLA in healthy donors. The study, taken as a whole, reports: Later on, an analysis showed TCR association rates differing by HLA locus, with DRB1 the most and HLA-C the fewest.

Sequencing was carried out using PBMCs. This rearrangement joins TRBV13 to TRBJ2-1; D unclear. This TCR was sampled from a male donor in good health and CMV-seropositive. The CDR3 nucleotides read TGTGCCAGCAGTCTTGTGAAGAAGCTAGGAATCGGCAATGAGCAGTTCTTC. Residues: CASSLVKKLGIGNEQFF.